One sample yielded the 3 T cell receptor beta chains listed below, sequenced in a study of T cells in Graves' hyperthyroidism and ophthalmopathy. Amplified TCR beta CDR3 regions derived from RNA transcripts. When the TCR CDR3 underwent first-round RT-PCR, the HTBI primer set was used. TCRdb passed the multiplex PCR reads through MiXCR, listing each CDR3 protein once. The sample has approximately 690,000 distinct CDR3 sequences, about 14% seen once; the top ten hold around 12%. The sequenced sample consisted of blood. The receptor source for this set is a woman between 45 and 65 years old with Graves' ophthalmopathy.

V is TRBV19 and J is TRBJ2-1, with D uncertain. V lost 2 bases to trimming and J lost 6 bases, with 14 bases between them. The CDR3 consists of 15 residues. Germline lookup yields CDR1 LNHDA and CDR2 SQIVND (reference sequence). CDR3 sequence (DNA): TGTGCCAGTAGTATATATTGGCAGCCGATCAATGAGCAGTTCTTC. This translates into CASSIYWQPINEQFF.

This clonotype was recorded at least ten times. This CDR3 reads CASSPPGTGYMETQYF. DNA for the CDR3: TGTGCCAGCAGCCCTCCCGGGACAGGCTATATGGAGACCCAGTACTTC. V is TRBV28 and J is TRBJ2-5; TRBD1 matches 8 bases. This CDR3 is 16 amino acids long. After removal of 6 bases from V and 5 bases from J, the junction contained 14 bases not matched to a gene. The germline CDR1 and CDR2 sequences are MDHEN and SYDVKM.

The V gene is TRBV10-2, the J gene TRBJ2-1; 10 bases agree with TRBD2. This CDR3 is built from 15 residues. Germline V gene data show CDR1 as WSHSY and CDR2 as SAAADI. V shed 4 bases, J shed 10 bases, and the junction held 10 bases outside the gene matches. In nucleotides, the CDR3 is TGCGCCAGCAGTGCTTCCGGGACTAGCGTATGGGAGCAGTTCTTC. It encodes CASSASGTSVWEQFF.